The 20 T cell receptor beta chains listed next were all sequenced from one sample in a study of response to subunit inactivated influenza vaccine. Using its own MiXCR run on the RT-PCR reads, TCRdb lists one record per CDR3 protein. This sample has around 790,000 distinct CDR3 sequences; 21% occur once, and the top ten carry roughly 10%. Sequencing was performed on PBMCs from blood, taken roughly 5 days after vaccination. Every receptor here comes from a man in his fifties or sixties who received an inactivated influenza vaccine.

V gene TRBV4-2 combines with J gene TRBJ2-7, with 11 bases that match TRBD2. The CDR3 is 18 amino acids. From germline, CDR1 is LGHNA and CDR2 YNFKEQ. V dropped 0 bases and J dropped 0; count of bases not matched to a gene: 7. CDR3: CASSQDVRTSGSSYEQYF. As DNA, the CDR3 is TGTGCCAGCAGCCAAGATGTCAGAACTAGCGGGAGCTCCTACGAGCAGTACTTC.

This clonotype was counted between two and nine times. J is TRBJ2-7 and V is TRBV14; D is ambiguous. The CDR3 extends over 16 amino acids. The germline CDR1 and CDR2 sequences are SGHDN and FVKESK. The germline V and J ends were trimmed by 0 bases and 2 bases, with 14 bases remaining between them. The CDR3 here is CASSQDKYGFPYEQYF. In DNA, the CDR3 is TGTGCCAGCAGCCAAGACAAATATGGATTTCCCTACGAGCAGTACTTC.

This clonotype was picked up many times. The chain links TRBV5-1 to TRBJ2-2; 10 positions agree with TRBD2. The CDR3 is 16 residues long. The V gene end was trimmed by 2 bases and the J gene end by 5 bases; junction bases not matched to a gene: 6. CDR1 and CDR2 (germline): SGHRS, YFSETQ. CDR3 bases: TGCGCCAGCAGCTTTACTACTAGCGGGGCTACCGGGGAGCTGTTTTTT. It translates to CASSFTTSGATGELFF.

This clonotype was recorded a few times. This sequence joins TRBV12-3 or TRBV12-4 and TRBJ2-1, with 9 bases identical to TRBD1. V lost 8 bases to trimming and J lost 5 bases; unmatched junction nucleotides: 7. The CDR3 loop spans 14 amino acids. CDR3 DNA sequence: TGTGCCAGCTTCGACAGGGGGGGTCACAATGAGCAGTTCTTC. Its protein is CASFDRGGHNEQFF.

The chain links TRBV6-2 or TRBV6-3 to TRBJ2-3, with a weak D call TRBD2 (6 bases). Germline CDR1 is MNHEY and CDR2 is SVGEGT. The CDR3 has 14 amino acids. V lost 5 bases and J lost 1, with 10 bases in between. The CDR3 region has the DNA TGTGCCAGCAGTCGGGGGAGGCGCACAGATACGCAGTATTTT. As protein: CASSRGRRTDTQYF.

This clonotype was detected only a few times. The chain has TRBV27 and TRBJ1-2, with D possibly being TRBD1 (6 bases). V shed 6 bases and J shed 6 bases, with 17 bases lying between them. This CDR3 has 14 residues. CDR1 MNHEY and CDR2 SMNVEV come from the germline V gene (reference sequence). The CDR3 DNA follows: TGTGCCAGCAGCCCACTGGGGGCGCCGGATGGCTACACCTTC. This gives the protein CASSPLGAPDGYTF.

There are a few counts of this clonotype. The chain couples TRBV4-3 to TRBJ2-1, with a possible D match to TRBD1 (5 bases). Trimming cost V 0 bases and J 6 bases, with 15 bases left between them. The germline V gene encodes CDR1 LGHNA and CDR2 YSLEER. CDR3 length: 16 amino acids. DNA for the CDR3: TGCGCCAGCAGCCAAGAGGGCTACGTCAGGGCCAATGAGCAGTTCTTC. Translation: CASSQEGYVRANEQFF.

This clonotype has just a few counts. This CDR3 reads CASSSRTGNHEQYF. The CDR3 DNA reads TGCGCCAGCAGCTCGCGGACAGGGAACCACGAGCAGTACTTC. The V call is TRBV5-1, the J call TRBJ2-7; 8 bases are shared with TRBD1. CDR1 and CDR2 (germline): SGHRS, YFSETQ. The length of the CDR3 is 14 residues. V lost 3 bases to trimming and J lost 5 bases; unmatched junction nucleotides: 7. The full variable domain, its missing parts supplied by reference TRBV5-1 and TRBJ2-7, is KAGVTQTPRYLIKTRGQQVTLSCSPISGHRSVSWYQQTPGQGLQFLFEYFSETQRNKGNFPGRFSGRQFSNSRSEMNVSTLELGDSALYLCASSSRTGNHEQYFGPGTRLTVT.

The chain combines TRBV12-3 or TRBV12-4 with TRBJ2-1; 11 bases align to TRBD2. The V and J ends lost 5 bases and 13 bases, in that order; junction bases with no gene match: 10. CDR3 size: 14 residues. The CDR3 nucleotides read TGTGCCAGCAGTCCACTCTTAGCGGGAGGGCCTCAGTTCTTC. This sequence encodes CASSPLLAGGPQFF.

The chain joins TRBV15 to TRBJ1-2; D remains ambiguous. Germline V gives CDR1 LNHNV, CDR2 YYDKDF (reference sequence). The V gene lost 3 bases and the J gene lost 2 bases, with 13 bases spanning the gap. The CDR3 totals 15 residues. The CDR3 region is CATSSALRRNYGYTF. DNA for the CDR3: TGTGCCACCAGCAGCGCCCTTAGGAGAAACTATGGCTACACCTTC.

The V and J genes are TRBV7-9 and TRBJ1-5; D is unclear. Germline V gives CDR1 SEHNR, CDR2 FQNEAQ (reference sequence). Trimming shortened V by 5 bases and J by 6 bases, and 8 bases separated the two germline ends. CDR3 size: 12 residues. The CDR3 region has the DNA TGTGCCAGCAGCAACCTAGTTCAGCCCCAGCATTTT. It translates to CASSNLVQPQHF.

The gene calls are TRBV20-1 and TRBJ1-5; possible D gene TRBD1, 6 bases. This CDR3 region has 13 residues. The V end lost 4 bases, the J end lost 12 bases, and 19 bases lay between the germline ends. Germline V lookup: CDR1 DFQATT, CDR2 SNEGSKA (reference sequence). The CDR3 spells CSANRDTGESQHF. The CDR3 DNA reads TGCAGTGCTAACCGGGACACGGGGGAGAGCCAGCATTTT.

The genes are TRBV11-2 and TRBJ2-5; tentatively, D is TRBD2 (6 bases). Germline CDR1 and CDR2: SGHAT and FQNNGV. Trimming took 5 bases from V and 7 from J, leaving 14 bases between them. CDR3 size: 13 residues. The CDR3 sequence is CASSPGGVGTQYF. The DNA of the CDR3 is TGTGCCAGCAGCCCCGGGGGTGTTGGGACCCAGTACTTC.

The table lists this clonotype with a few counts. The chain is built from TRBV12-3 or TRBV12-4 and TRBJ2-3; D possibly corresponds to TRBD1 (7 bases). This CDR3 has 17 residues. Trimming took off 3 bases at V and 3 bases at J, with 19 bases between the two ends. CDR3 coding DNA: TGTGCCAGCAGTTTCGGAGGGCAGGGGGTGAGAACAGATACGCAGTATTTT. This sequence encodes CASSFGGQGVRTDTQYF.

The DNA for the CDR3 is TGTGCCAGCAGCCCCTCCAGCGGTACTGCAACTAATGAAAAACTGTTTTTT. This encodes CASSPSSGTATNEKLFF. The chain employs TRBV28 and TRBJ1-4, with unresolved D. Germline CDR1 is MDHEN and CDR2 is SYDVKM. V was pared by 6 bases and J by 0 bases, with 17 bases between. The CDR3 totals 17 residues.

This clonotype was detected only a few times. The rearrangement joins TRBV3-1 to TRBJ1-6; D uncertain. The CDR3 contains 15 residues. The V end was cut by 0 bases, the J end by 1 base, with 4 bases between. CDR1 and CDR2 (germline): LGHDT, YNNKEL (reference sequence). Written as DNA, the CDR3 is TGTGCCAGCAGCCAAGATATTTCCTATAATTCACCCCTCCACTTT. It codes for CASSQDISYNSPLHF.

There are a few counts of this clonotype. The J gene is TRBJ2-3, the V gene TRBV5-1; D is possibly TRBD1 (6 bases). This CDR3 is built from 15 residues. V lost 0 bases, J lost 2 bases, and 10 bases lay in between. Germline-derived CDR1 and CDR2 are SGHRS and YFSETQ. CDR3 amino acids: CASSLDGQPTDTQYF. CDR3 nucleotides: TGCGCCAGCAGCTTGGACGGACAGCCCACAGATACGCAGTATTTT.

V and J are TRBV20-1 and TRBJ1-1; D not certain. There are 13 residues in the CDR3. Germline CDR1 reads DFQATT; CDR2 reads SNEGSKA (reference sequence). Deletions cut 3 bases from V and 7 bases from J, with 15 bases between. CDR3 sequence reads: CSARPRGLVEAFF. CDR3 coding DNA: TGCAGTGCTAGGCCGAGAGGACTCGTTGAAGCTTTCTTT.

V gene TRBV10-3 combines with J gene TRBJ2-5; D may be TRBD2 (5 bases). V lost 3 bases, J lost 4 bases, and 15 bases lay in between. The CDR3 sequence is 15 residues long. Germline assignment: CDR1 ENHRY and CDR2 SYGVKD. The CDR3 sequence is CAISDSRAVRETQYF. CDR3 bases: TGTGCCATCAGTGATTCGAGGGCAGTCCGAGAGACCCAGTACTTC.

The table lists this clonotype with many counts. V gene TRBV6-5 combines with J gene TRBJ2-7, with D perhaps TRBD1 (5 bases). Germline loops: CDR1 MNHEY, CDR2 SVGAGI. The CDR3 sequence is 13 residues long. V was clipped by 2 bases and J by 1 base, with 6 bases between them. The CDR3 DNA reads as TGTGCCAGCAGTTACCCAGGGTCCTACGAGCAGTACTTC. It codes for CASSYPGSYEQYF.